Listed below are T cell receptor beta chains from one sample, sequenced in a study of CD8+ T cells in alopecia areata. Produced via immunoSEQ multiplex PCR; TCRdb's table is partial and in-frame only. This table holds about 210,000 clones, about 58% found once. The sequencing here drew on CD4+ T cells sorted from blood, taken at week 4, from a patient treated with tofacitinib. These receptors were collected from a human donor with alopecia areata. Each CDR3 is given with its conserved first and last residue. The D gene is left open where the match is weak. The size entry is marked missing in some rows and otherwise reads once, few, many or a size class.

.	TRBJ2-7	.	TRBV7-2	TGTGCCAGCAGCCAAGACAACTCCTACGAGCAGTACTTC	CASSQDNSYEQYF
few	TRBJ1-5	.	TRBV7-2	TGTGCCAGCAGCTTAGACAGGGAAGCCAATCAGCCCCAGCATTTT	CASSLDREANQPQHF
.	TRBJ2-3	TRBD2	TRBV29-1	TGCAGCGTTGGTGGACTAGCGGGGGATACGCAGTATTTT	CSVGGLAGDTQYF
.	TRBJ2-6	TRBD1	TRBV30	TGTGCCTGGAGTGTACACTGGGACAGCCTCTCTGGGGCCAACGTCCTGACTTTC	CAWSVHWDSLSGANVLTF
.	TRBJ1-2	TRBD1	TRBV30	TGTGCCTGGAGGAGCACAGGGGCCTATGGCTACACCTTC	CAWRSTGAYGYTF
.	TRBJ2-5	TRBD2	TRBV2	TGTGCCAGCAGTACTAGCGGGGTGGAGACCCAGTACTTC	CASSTSGVETQYF
few	TRBJ2-1	.	TRBV14	TGTGCCAGCAGCCTCCTCGACAATGAGCAGTTCTTC	CASSLLDNEQFF
.	TRBJ2-5	.	TRBV29-1	TGCAGCGTGATGCGTGAGGGACACCCAGAGACCCAGTACTTC	CSVMREGHPETQYF
.	TRBJ1-5	.	TRBV6-5	TGTGCCAGCAGCCCCCAGGCGGATCAGCCCCAGCATTTT	CASSPQADQPQHF
.	TRBJ2-7	TRBD2	TRBV2	TGTGCCAGCAGTAGTAGCGGGGGTTACGAGCAGTACTTC	CASSSSGGYEQYF
.	TRBJ1-2	.	TRBV29-1	TGCAGCGTTGAAATAGGCCATGGCTACACCTTC	CSVEIGHGYTF
.	TRBJ1-1	.	TRBV30	TGTGCCTGGAGACGGGGTATGAACACTGAAGCTTTCTTT	CAWRRGMNTEAFF
.	TRBJ2-3	.	TRBV2	TGTGCCAGCAGTGAATGGGGGACCCGAGCCACAGATACGCAGTATTTT	CASSEWGTRATDTQYF
.	TRBJ2-7	.	TRBV6-5	TGTGCCAGCAGTTACTCGGCAGGCCAAACCTACGAGCAGTACTTC	CASSYSAGQTYEQYF
few	TRBJ2-7	.	TRBV4-3	TGCGCCAGCAGCCAAGATAATTCCGAGCAGTACTTC	CASSQDNSEQYF
.	TRBJ2-2	.	TRBV7-2	TGTGCCAGCAGCTTCATCGACGGGGTCACCGGGGAGCTGTTTTTT	CASSFIDGVTGELFF
.	TRBJ1-2	TRBD1	TRBV6-5	TGTGCCAGCAGTTACAGGGACAGGGGAGGATATGGCTACACCTTC	CASSYRDRGGYGYTF
.	TRBJ2-1	TRBD2	TRBV4-3	TGCGCCAGCAGCCACCCAACCCCGGGACTAGCGGGCCCCAGCTCCTACAATGAGCAGTTCTTC	CASSHPTPGLAGPSSYNEQFF
.	TRBJ1-3	.	TRBV20-1	TGCAGTGCTTGGGTAGGAAACACCATATATTTT	CSAWVGNTIYF
.	TRBJ1-2	.	TRBV7-9	TGTGCCAGCAGCTTCCGCGATAACTATGGCTACACCTTC	CASSFRDNYGYTF
.	TRBJ2-7	.	TRBV29-1	TGCAGCGTCAAAGTTAACTACGAGCAGTACTTC	CSVKVNYEQYF
many	TRBJ2-3	.	TRBV6-6	TGTGCCAGCACTTCGAGAGATACGCAGTATTTT	CASTSRDTQYF
.	TRBJ2-7	.	TRBV7-2	TGTGCCAGCAGCTTACCCTACTACGAGCAGTACTTC	CASSLPYYEQYF
.	TRBJ1-2	TRBD1	TRBV29-1	TGCAGCGTTGGGAACCCACAGGGGAGAAACTATGGCTACACCTTC	CSVGNPQGRNYGYTF
.	TRBJ1-1	.	TRBV30	TGTGCCTGGACTGGGAATATGAACACTGAAGCTTTCTTT	CAWTGNMNTEAFF
once	TRBJ2-6	.	TRBV2	TGTGCCAGCAGTGGCTACTCTGGGGCCAACGTCCTGACTTTC	CASSGYSGANVLTF
once	TRBJ1-2	.	TRBV30	TGTGCCTGGAGTGTACGGAACTATGGCTACACCTTC	CAWSVRNYGYTF
.	TRBJ2-3	TRBD1	TRBV7-9	TGTGCCGGAGCTCCTGTGGGACAGGGGGCAGATACGCAGTATTTT	CAGAPVGQGADTQYF
.	TRBJ2-3	.	TRBV29-1	.	CSVAPSTSGSTSGTQYF
.	TRBJ2-7	TRBD1	TRBV19	TGTGCCAGTGGACCAGGGGGCCGGGTGGAGCAGTACTTC	CASGPGGRVEQYF
few	TRBJ1-5	TRBD1	TRBV11-2	TGTGCCAGCAGCTTAAACAGGGGGATGCCCCAGCATTTT	CASSLNRGMPQHF
.	TRBJ1-1	TRBD1	TRBV6-5	TGTGCCAGCACCCTGACAGGGGGCAACACTGAAGCTTTCTTT	CASTLTGGNTEAFF
once	TRBJ2-7	TRBD1	TRBV29-1	TGCAGCGGTGGAGTGGCCCCGGGACAGGGTGGCGAGCAGTACTTC	CSGGVAPGQGGEQYF
.	TRBJ1-2	TRBD1	TRBV29-1	TGCAGCGTTGATAGGTGGACAGGGGTCGATGGCTACACCTTC	CSVDRWTGVDGYTF
.	TRBJ1-6	.	TRBV7-6	TGTGCCAGCAGCCCAAGACCCGTTAATTCACCCCTCCACTTT	CASSPRPVNSPLHF
.	TRBJ1-1	TRBD1	TRBV30	TGTGCCTGGAGTGCAGGGGGAAAACATGAAGCTTTCTTT	CAWSAGGKHEAFF
.	TRBJ1-1	.	TRBV5-1	TGCGCCAGCAGCTTGTCCCCAGGGGAGAACACTGAAGCTTTCTTT	CASSLSPGENTEAFF
.	TRBJ2-7	TRBD1	TRBV7-2	TGTGCCAGCAGCTCTGGACAGGGCCCCTACGAGCAGTACTTC	CASSSGQGPYEQYF
.	TRBJ1-1	.	TRBV29-1	TGCAGCGTTGCGAGGGAGCTGAACACTGAAGCTTTCTTT	CSVARELNTEAFF
.	TRBJ1-2	.	TRBV29-1	TGCAGCGTCCCCCTTGGGTCTAACTATGGCTACACCTTC	CSVPLGSNYGYTF
few	TRBJ2-7	TRBD1	TRBV15	TGTGCCACCAGCGGGGAAAGACAGGGTAAATCCTACGAGCAGTACTTC	CATSGERQGKSYEQYF
.	TRBJ2-1	.	TRBV29-1	TGCAGCGCGTTTAAAGGGGTTAGCTCCTACAATGAGCAGTTCTTC	CSAFKGVSSYNEQFF
few	TRBJ1-4	TRBD1	TRBV4-3	TGCGCCAGCAGCCAAGCGACAGGGGGGTATGAAAAACTGTTTTTT	CASSQATGGYEKLFF
.	TRBJ1-5	.	TRBV19	TGTGCCAGTACCACAGGATTCAATCAGCCCCAGCATTTT	CASTTGFNQPQHF
.	TRBJ1-1	.	TRBV7-2	TGTGCCAGCAGCCGGGATTACATGAACACTGAAGCTTTCTTT	CASSRDYMNTEAFF
.	TRBJ1-5	.	TRBV6-1	TGTGCCAGCAGGTCGGGGGTTCCGCAGCCCCAGCATTTT	CASRSGVPQPQHF
.	TRBJ1-1	.	TRBV15	TGTGCCACCAGCAGTTCAATCCCGGTTGACACTGAAGCTTTCTTT	CATSSSIPVDTEAFF
once	TRBJ1-2	.	TRBV25-1	TGTGCCAGCAGTGAAGATTTCAGGGTATATGGCTACACCTTC	CASSEDFRVYGYTF
few	TRBJ2-1	.	TRBV10-3	TGTGCCATCAGTGAAGTGGTTAGCGGAAGGGATGAGCAGTTCTTC	CAISEVVSGRDEQFF
.	TRBJ2-3	.	TRBV6-5	TGTGCCAGCATTGAAGGGGGCACAGATACGCAGTATTTT	CASIEGGTDTQYF
.	TRBJ1-1	.	TRBV6-6	TGTGCCAGCAAGGAGTCCATGAACACTGAAGCTTTCTTT	CASKESMNTEAFF